A single T cell receptor (beta chain) is shown here with its context. The antigen is undetermined. This record comes from a study of T cell responses to AZD1222 COVID-19 vaccine. Study-wide background: The analysis combined second doses at about 4 or about 12 weeks.

Broader study findings: The number of AZD1222 recipients seropositive at baseline was only five or six. Repertoires were obtained solely post-peak T cell response. Reports say nearly half of spike-specific TCRs go after unmutated variant regions.

Assay: immunoSEQ multiplex PCR; the TCRdb copy retains only in-frame clones and omits some. This table has more than 140,000 clones, about 93% appearing once. Trimming pared 6 bases from V and 2 bases from J, leaving 13 bases between. Germline V CDR1 and CDR2: SNHLY, FYNNEI. The CDR3 is made up of 14 amino acids. V is TRBV2 and J is TRBJ1-1, with TRBD1 as a possible D gene (6 bases). This specimen was peripheral blood, taken on day 0 of AZD1222 vaccination. The clonotype comes from an adult in good health. The CDR3 is CASSEQGYNTEAFF. Here the CDR3 DNA reads TGTGCCAGCAGCGAGCAGGGGTATAACACTGAAGCTTTCTTT.